The 10 T cell receptor beta chains listed next were all sequenced from one sample in a study of T cells in women clearing cervical HPV infection. Data came from immunoSEQ multiplex PCR; TCRdb stores just in-frame clones and leaves some out. This sample's table has just under 35,000 clones. The specimen sequenced was blood buffy coat. These receptors all stem from a woman aged 18 to 75 with a cervical HPV16 infection that either progressed to CIN3+ or cleared (not recorded which).

The CDR3 region is CASSEQGLVDEQFF. The covered CDR3 bases are TGTGCCAGCAGTGAGCAGGGTTTAGTGGATGAG. The chain is built from TRBV2 and TRBJ2-1; possible D gene TRBD1, 5 bases. The sequenced fragment ends 3 residues before the CDR3 boundary, so the rest is inferred from the germline J gene. CDR3 length: 14 residues. Germline CDR1 SNHLY, CDR2 FYNNEI. V dropped 3 bases and J dropped 8 bases, with 14 bases sitting between them.

In regard to this clone: Sequencing ends 3 residues short of the CDR3 end; the germline J gene provides the rest. The rearrangement links TRBV20-1 to TRBJ2-2; 11 bases map to TRBD2. The CDR3 is made up of 15 amino acids. V shed 3 bases, J shed 7 bases, and the junction held 7 bases outside the gene matches. Looked up from germline, CDR1 is DFQATT and CDR2 is SNEGSKA (reference sequence). CDR3 DNA (partial): TGCAGTGCTAGGATTAGCGGGGGGGCCGACGGGGAG. Amino acids: CSARISGGADGE. The CDR3 in full is CSARISGGADGELFF.

The CDR3 sequence is CASSLGVRVNTEAFF. Incomplete CDR3 DNA: TGTGCCAGCAGCTTAGGGGTGCGGGTGAACACTGAA. The chain joins TRBV11-1 to TRBJ1-1; D unresolved. The CDR3 goes on 3 residues after the read ends, and that part is filled in from the germline J gene. The CDR3 has 15 residues. With 1 base removed from V and 0 bases from J, the gap between germline ends came to 9 bases. Germline CDR1 is SGHAT and CDR2 is FQDESV (reference sequence).

On this clone itself: The read terminates 3 residues before the CDR3 end, so the remaining end is supplied by the germline J gene. J is TRBJ2-5 and V is TRBV5-1; tentative D call: TRBD2 (6 bases). Germline CDR1 and CDR2: SGHRS and YFSETQ. Trimming stripped 6 bases from V and 4 bases from J, with 16 bases between. The CDR3 is 14 amino acids. The CDR3 here is CASTPRGEVETQYF. The covered CDR3 bases are TGCGCCAGCACCCCGCGCGGGGAGGTAGAGACC.

A note on this clone: The read comes to an end 3 residues before the CDR3 does, leaving the germline J gene to fill in the end. V usage is TRBV20-1 and J usage is TRBJ1-1, with D possibly matching TRBD1 (6 bases). V was trimmed by 4 bases and J by 5 bases, leaving 20 bases between them. CDR1 is DFQATT, CDR2 SNEGSKA, per germline (reference sequence). This CDR3 has 15 amino acids. The sequenced CDR3 bases are TGCAGTGCTAAACCTCCGGGCAGGGGTCAAACTGAA. This encodes CSAKPPGRGQTE. The whole CDR3 protein is CSAKPPGRGQTEAFF.

As for this clone: The read ends 3 residues before the CDR3 terminus; that terminus is restored from the germline J gene. This chain joins TRBV7-2 and TRBJ2-4, with 9 nucleotides matching TRBD1. Germline-derived CDR1 and CDR2 are SGHTA and FQGNSA. The CDR3 runs 14 residues. The CDR3 spells CASSSDRGRHGQYF. CDR3 DNA, as far as it was read: TGTGCCAGCAGCTCCGACAGGGGGAGGCATGGT.

In regard to this clone: The read falls 3 residues short of the CDR3 end, and the missing part is taken from the germline J gene. The chain recombines TRBV2 with TRBJ2-5; TRBD1 agrees at 11 bases. V shed 6 bases and J 3 bases; nucleotides not matched to a gene: 9. Germline CDR1 SNHLY, CDR2 FYNNEI. CDR3 length equals 16 residues. The chain's CDR3 is CASRKGLGQGEETQYF. The sequenced CDR3 bases are TGTGCCAGCAGGAAAGGGCTGGGACAGGGGGAAGAGACC.

Regarding this clone: The sequenced fragment ends 3 residues before the CDR3 boundary, so the rest is inferred from the germline J gene. The rearrangement links TRBV2 to TRBJ1-4; 7 bases match TRBD1. Germline assignment: CDR1 SNHLY and CDR2 FYNNEI. The junction had 6 bases not matched to a gene; V was cut back by 2 bases and J by 0 bases. The CDR3 length is 17 residues. CDR3 bases read: TGTGCCAGCAGTGAATATGGCAGGGGGTCAACTAATGAAAAA. It yields the protein CASSEYGRGSTNEK. The full CDR3 protein reads CASSEYGRGSTNEKLFF.

Regarding this clone: Sequencing ends 3 residues short of the CDR3 end; the germline J gene provides the rest. The V gene is TRBV6-1, the J gene TRBJ2-5, with 8 bases matching TRBD1. The CDR3 covers 17 residues. Germline CDR1 reads MNHNS; CDR2 reads SASEGT. The V and J ends lost 2 bases and 1 base, in that order; junction bases with no gene match: 9. The CDR3 sequence is CASSETEQGAFQETQYF. CDR3 bases read: TGTGCCAGCAGTGAAACCGAGCAGGGGGCTTTCCAAGAGACC.

Worth noting for this clone: The sequenced fragment ends 3 residues before the CDR3 boundary, so the rest is inferred from the germline J gene. The chain combines TRBV7-9 with TRBJ1-2; maybe TRBD1 (5 bases). Looked up from germline, CDR1 is SEHNR and CDR2 is FQNEAQ (reference sequence). CDR3 size: 13 residues. CDR3 amino acids: CASSPQGVADYTF. The DNA read from the CDR3 is TGTGCCAGCAGTCCGCAGGGAGTGGCTGAC.